The 11 T cell receptor beta chains below all came from one sample that was sequenced in a study of shared clonotypes between healthy human individuals. Generated by immunoSEQ multiplex PCR, the TCRdb table keeps only in-frame clones and is missing some. The sample contains about 490,000 clones, more than 65% of which appear only once. The sample consisted of PBMCs. The receptors here all came from a woman in her thirties or forties in good health. Some clones in this sample may be carry-over from other donors' samples.

This clone showed up just once. CDR3 DNA sequence: TGTGCCAGCAGCCCAGGGGGGGTGACTGAAGCTTTCTTT. This encodes CASSPGGVTEAFF. V gene TRBV28 combines with J gene TRBJ1-1; TRBD1 agrees at 7 bases. CDR1 is MDHEN, CDR2 SYDVKM, per germline. J gave up 5 bases and V 6 bases, and 6 bases lay outside the gene matches. The CDR3 has 13 residues. Full variable domain (remainder filled in from reference TRBV28 and TRBJ1-1): DVKVTQSSRYLVKRTGEKVFLECVQDMDHENMFWYRQDPGLGLRLIYFSYDVKMKEKGDIPEGYSVSREKKERFSLILESASTNQTSMYLCASSPGGVTEAFFGQGTRLTVV.

V and J are TRBV7-6 and TRBJ2-1, with D possibly matching TRBD2 (6 bases). Looked up from germline, CDR1 is SGHVS and CDR2 is FNYEAQ. V was pared by 2 bases and J by 4 bases, with 15 bases between. The CDR3 length is 16 residues. The CDR3 DNA sequence: TGTGCCAGCAGCTTATCGGACTGGCGGGGATACAATGAGCAGTTCTTC. It is translated as CASSLSDWRGYNEQFF.

The chain uses TRBV19 and TRBJ1-2; TRBD1 aligns across 9 bases. The CDR3 has 15 residues. CDR1 and CDR2 from the germline V gene are LNHDA and SQIVND (reference sequence). Trimming removed 9 bases from V and 3 bases from J; junction bases left unmatched: 11. The CDR3 spells CASEPGQGWDYGYTF. CDR3 sequence (DNA): TGTGCCAGCGAGCCGGGACAGGGTTGGGACTATGGCTACACCTTC.

The rearrangement uses TRBV7-9 and TRBJ1-1, with D perhaps matching TRBD1 (6 bases). The CDR3 consists of 13 residues. V lost 6 bases, J lost 4 bases, and 12 bases lay in between. Germline CDR1 SEHNR, CDR2 FQNEAQ (reference sequence). In DNA form, the CDR3 reads TGTGCCAGCAGACAAGGGGGGGCCACTGAAGCTTTCTTT. Its translation: CASRQGGATEAFF.

CDR3 residues: CASSHREVGGPTGLAKNIQYF. CDR3 nucleotides: TGTGCCAGCAGCCATCGCGAGGTGGGAGGGCCAACAGGTCTGGCCAAAAACATTCAGTACTTC. This sequence joins TRBV14 and TRBJ2-4, with TRBD2 matching over 7 bases. V shed 3 bases, J shed 1 base, and the junction held 21 bases outside the gene matches. Germline CDR1 is SGHDN and CDR2 is FVKESK. This CDR3 spans 21 amino acids.

The rearrangement uses TRBV5-4 and TRBJ2-7; D uncertain. In germline, CDR1 is SGHNT, CDR2 YYREEE (reference sequence). The CDR3 loop spans 16 amino acids. V lost 4 bases and J lost 0, with 17 bases in between. CDR3 sequence reads: CASSPKGVRSSYEQYF. The CDR3 coding sequence is TGTGCCAGCAGCCCGAAGGGCGTGAGGAGCTCCTACGAGCAGTACTTC.

The chain is built from TRBV29-1 and TRBJ2-5, with a weak D call TRBD2 (5 bases). The CDR3 runs to 17 residues. The V gene's germline CDR1 is SQVTM and CDR2 ANQGSEA. Trimming left V 0 bases short and J 5 bases short, with 22 bases between. CDR3 DNA sequence: TGCAGCGTTGAAGATCGATCAGCGGTCCCACGATTGGAGACCCAGTACTTC. Translation: CSVEDRSAVPRLETQYF.

The chain uses TRBV5-1 and TRBJ2-3, with D maybe TRBD1 (7 bases). The V and J ends lost 7 bases and 0 bases respectively, with 18 bases between them. CDR1 is SGHRS, CDR2 YFSETQ, per germline. The CDR3 loop spans 16 amino acids. For the CDR3, the DNA is TGCGCCAGCCGAGACGGGGCGGGACAGAGCACAGATACGCAGTATTTT. This translates into CASRDGAGQSTDTQYF.

A word on this clone: A much more abundant neighbour one base away suggests this may be a read error. The V gene is TRBV5-1, the J gene TRBJ2-3; 8 nucleotides align to TRBD1. The germline V gene has CDR1 SGHRS and CDR2 YFSETQ. The CDR3 has 15 residues. After removal of 4 bases from V and 4 bases from J, the junction contained 8 bases not matched to a gene. CDR3: CASSPGQGFPDTQYF. Written as DNA, the CDR3 is TGCGCCAGCAGCCCCGGACAGGGATTTCCAGATACGCAGTATTTT.

The rearrangement links TRBV4-1 to TRBJ1-6, with no clear D. CDR1 is MGHRA, CDR2 YSYEKL, per germline. Trimming shortened V by 0 bases and J by 4 bases, and 10 bases separated the two germline ends. The length of the CDR3 is 16 residues. CDR3 protein: CASSQEMGRYNSPLHF. DNA for the CDR3: TGCGCCAGCAGCCAAGAGATGGGAAGGTATAATTCACCCCTCCACTTT.

This chain uses TRBV7-9 with TRBJ2-7, with TRBD1 matching 7 bases. The V gene's germline CDR1 is SEHNR and CDR2 FQNEAQ (reference sequence). J was trimmed by 2 bases and V by 4 bases; bases with no gene match: 5. CDR3 length: 14 amino acids. This CDR3 is CASSWGTAAYEQYF. DNA of the CDR3: TGTGCCAGCAGCTGGGGGACAGCAGCCTACGAGCAGTACTTC.